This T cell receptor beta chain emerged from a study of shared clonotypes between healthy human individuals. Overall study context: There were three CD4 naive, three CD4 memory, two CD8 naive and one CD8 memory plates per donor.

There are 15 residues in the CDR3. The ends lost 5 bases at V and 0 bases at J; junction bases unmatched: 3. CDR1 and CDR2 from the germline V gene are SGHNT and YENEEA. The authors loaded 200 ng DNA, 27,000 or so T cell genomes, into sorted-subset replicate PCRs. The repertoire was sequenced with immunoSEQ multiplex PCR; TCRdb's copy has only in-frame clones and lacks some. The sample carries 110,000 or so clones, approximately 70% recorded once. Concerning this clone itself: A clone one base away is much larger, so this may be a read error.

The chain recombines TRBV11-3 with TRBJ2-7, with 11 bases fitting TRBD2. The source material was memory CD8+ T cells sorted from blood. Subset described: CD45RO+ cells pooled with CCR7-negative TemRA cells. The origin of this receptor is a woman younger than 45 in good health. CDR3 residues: CASSQGLAGSYEQYF. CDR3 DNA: TGTGCCAGCAGCCAAGGACTAGCGGGCTCCTACGAGCAGTACTTC.